These 12 T cell receptor beta chains share one sample of origin, sequenced in a study of CD8+ T cells in alopecia areata. Sequencing relied on a cDNA template that was reverse transcribed from extracted RNA. Sequenced by immunoSEQ multiplex PCR; TCRdb stores in-frame clones only, minus some. The data show roughly 76,000 clones, over 25% seen once. The treatment here: oral pan-JAK inhibitor, 5-10 mg twice daily. The source was CD8+ T cells sorted from blood, collected at week 4, from a patient treated with tofacitinib. The origin of the receptors is a human donor with alopecia areata.

The V and J genes are TRBV7-9 and TRBJ2-6; 7 bases map to TRBD1. Germline CDR1 reads SEHNR; CDR2 reads FQNEAQ (reference sequence). V dropped 4 bases and J dropped 2; count of bases not matched to a gene: 5. The CDR3 spans 16 residues. Written as DNA, the CDR3 is TGTGCCAGCAGCTCCATCGGGACAGCTGGGGCCAACGTCCTGACTTTC. Residues: CASSSIGTAGANVLTF. The complete variable domain, with remaining parts taken from reference TRBV7-9 and TRBJ2-6, reads DTGVSQNPRHKITKRGQNVTFRCDPISEHNRLYWYRQTLGQGPEFLTYFQNEAQLEKSRLLSDRFSAERPKGSFSTLEIQRTEQGDSAMYLCASSSIGTAGANVLTFGAGSRLTVL.

The chain is built from TRBV11-2 and TRBJ2-7, with TRBD1 matching over 9 bases. The CDR3 loop spans 16 amino acids. J was trimmed by 0 bases and V by 2 bases; bases with no gene match: 5. Per the germline V gene, CDR1 is SGHAT and CDR2 is FQNNGV. CDR3 residues: CASSLTGTGPSYEQYF. The CDR3 region has the DNA TGTGCCAGCAGCTTAACCGGGACAGGGCCCTCCTACGAGCAGTACTTC.

This clone was detected only a few times. V gene TRBV4-1 combines with J gene TRBJ2-1; tentatively, D is TRBD1 or TRBD2 (5 bases each). The CDR3 runs to 15 residues. V was shortened by 4 bases and J by 6 bases, with 16 bases between the two germline ends. Germline V gene sequence: CDR1 MGHRA, CDR2 YSYEKL. This CDR3 reads CASSRDGNPLNEQFF. The CDR3 DNA follows: TGCGCCAGCAGCCGGGACGGGAACCCCCTCAATGAGCAGTTCTTC.

This clone has more than one count but fewer than ten. The chain joins TRBV29-1 to TRBJ2-6; D is uncertain. The CDR3 is made up of 16 amino acids. Germline loops: CDR1 SQVTM, CDR2 ANQGSEA. V lost 0 bases, J lost 2 bases, and 11 bases lay in between. Here the CDR3 reads CSVEDQASPGANVLTF. The DNA of the CDR3 is TGCAGCGTTGAAGATCAAGCCAGCCCTGGGGCCAACGTCCTGACTTTC. Full variable domain (outside the CDR3, taken from reference TRBV29-1 and TRBJ2-6): SAVISQKPSRDICQRGTSLTIQCQVDSQVTMMFWYRQQPGQSLTLIATANQGSEATYESGFVIDKFPISRPNLTFSTLTVSNMSPEDSSIYLCSVEDQASPGANVLTFGAGSRLTVL.

This chain uses TRBV15 with TRBJ1-5; D perhaps matches TRBD1 (5 bases). The CDR3 consists of 13 residues. Trimming took off 4 bases at V and 7 bases at J, with 11 bases between the two ends. CDR1 is LNHNV, CDR2 YYDKDF, per germline (reference sequence). The CDR3 DNA sequence: TGTGCCACCAGCATTAGGGGACCCCAGCCCCAGCATTTT. It yields the protein CATSIRGPQPQHF.

The count of this clone is one. This chain uses TRBV30 with TRBJ1-4, with 10 bases fitting TRBD1. The CDR3 runs 14 residues. With V trimmed by 0 bases and J by 8 bases, 3 bases remained unmatched. Germline V CDR1 and CDR2: GTSNPN, SVGIG (reference sequence). CDR3 in amino acids: CAWSVVTGGEKLFF. The CDR3 DNA reads as TGTGCCTGGAGTGTGGTGACAGGGGGCGAAAAACTGTTTTTT.

This clone was seen a handful of times. The chain carries TRBV29-1 and TRBJ2-5, with 7 positions matching TRBD1. Germline CDR1 reads SQVTM; CDR2 reads ANQGSEA. After removal of 7 bases from V and 2 bases from J, the junction contained 10 bases not matched to a gene. The CDR3 extends over 14 amino acids. The chain's CDR3 is CSAYIGDRQETQYF. The DNA of the CDR3 is TGCAGCGCTTACATAGGGGACAGACAAGAGACCCAGTACTTC.

The rearrangement uses TRBV11-1 and TRBJ2-7; D is perhaps TRBD1 or TRBD2 (5 bases each). The CDR3 totals 13 residues. V was pared by 6 bases and J by 3 bases, with 12 bases between. CDR1 and CDR2 from the germline V gene are SGHAT and FQDESV (reference sequence). For the CDR3, the DNA is TGTGCCAGCAGAGGGACCCCTGTCTACGAGCAGTACTTC. Its protein product is CASRGTPVYEQYF. The variable domain in full, completed from reference TRBV11-1 and TRBJ2-7, reads EAEVAQSPRYKITEKSQAVAFWCDPISGHATLYWYRQILGQGPELLVQFQDESVVDDSQLPKDRFSAERLKGVDSTLKIQPAELGDSAMYLCASRGTPVYEQYFGPGTRLTVT.

V usage is TRBV30 and J usage is TRBJ1-5; possibly TRBD1 for D (6 bases). This CDR3 is built from 15 residues. V shed 4 bases and J shed 0 bases, with 13 bases lying between them. Looked up from germline, CDR1 is GTSNPN and CDR2 is SVGIG (reference sequence). Written as DNA, the CDR3 is TGTGCCTGGAATGGGGGCGATGATAGCAATCAGCCCCAGCATTTT. Residues: CAWNGGDDSNQPQHF.

The rearrangement uses TRBV15 and TRBJ2-2, with D possibly TRBD1 on 5 matching bases. The CDR3 length is 16 residues. Germline V gene data show CDR1 as LNHNV and CDR2 as YYDKDF (reference sequence). V was cut by 2 bases and J by 0 bases, with 10 bases left in between. CDR3 coding DNA: TGTGCCACCAGCAGAACCGGACATGCGAACACCGGGGAGCTGTTTTTT. Its translation is CATSRTGHANTGELFF. Using reference TRBV15 and TRBJ2-2 for the parts outside the CDR3, the full variable domain is DAMVIQNPRYQVTQFGKPVTLSCSQTLNHNVMYWYQQKSSQAPKLLFHYYDKDFNNEADTPDNFQSRRPNTSFCFLDIRSPGLGDTAMYLCATSRTGHANTGELFFGEGSRLTVL.

This clone has a handful of counts. The chain has TRBV6-5 and TRBJ1-5, with no clear D. This CDR3 region has 11 residues. The V gene lost 8 bases and the J gene lost 2 bases, with 4 bases spanning the gap. Germline CDR1 is MNHEY and CDR2 is SVGAGI. CDR3 protein: CASGGNQPQHF. CDR3 bases: TGTGCCAGCGGCGGCAATCAGCCCCAGCATTTT.

V gene TRBV29-1 combines with J gene TRBJ1-2, with D possibly being TRBD1 (5 bases). Germline CDR1 reads SQVTM; CDR2 reads ANQGSEA. The CDR3 spans 13 residues. V dropped 6 bases and J dropped 0 bases, with 11 bases sitting between them. The CDR3 sequence is CSVYGTTNYGYTF. For the CDR3, the DNA is TGCAGCGTCTACGGGACGACTAACTATGGCTACACCTTC.